This T cell receptor beta chain was observed in a study of Graves' ophthalmopathy and Graves' hyperthyroidism. V lost 2 bases to trimming and J lost 4 bases, with 11 bases between them. The length of the CDR3 is 14 residues. Germline CDR1 MNHEY, CDR2 SVGEGT. Amplification of TCR beta CDR3 regions used RNA transcripts. Following a first-round RT-PCR that used HTBI primers, a second-round multiplex PCR was carried out. One entry per CDR3 protein results from TCRdb running MiXCR on the multiplex PCR reads. Among some 410,000 distinct CDR3 sequences listed, approximately 21% were seen once. In the case of this clonotype: Its antigen is not known.

Study results and limitations: Most expanded thyroid clonotypes above 0.001 frequency also appeared in blood.

Sequenced: peripheral blood. This sequence joins TRBV6-2 or TRBV6-3 and TRBJ1-1, with D unclear. The TCR comes from a woman aged 18-29 years with stable Graves' hyperthyroidism. As DNA, the CDR3 is TGTGCCAGCAGTTACGGGCAGCTAGGCACTGAAGCTTTCTTT. It translates to CASSYGQLGTEAFF.